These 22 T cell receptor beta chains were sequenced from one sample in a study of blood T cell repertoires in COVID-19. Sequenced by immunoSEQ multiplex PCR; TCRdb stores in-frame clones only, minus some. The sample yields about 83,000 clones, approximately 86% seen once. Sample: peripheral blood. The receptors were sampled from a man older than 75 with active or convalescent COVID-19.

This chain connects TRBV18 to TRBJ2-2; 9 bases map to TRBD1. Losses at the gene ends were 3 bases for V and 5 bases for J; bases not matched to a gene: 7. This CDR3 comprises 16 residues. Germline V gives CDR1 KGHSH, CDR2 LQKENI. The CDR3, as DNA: TGTGCCAGCTCACCCTACGGACAGGGGATAACCGGGGAGCTGTTTTTT. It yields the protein CASSPYGQGITGELFF.

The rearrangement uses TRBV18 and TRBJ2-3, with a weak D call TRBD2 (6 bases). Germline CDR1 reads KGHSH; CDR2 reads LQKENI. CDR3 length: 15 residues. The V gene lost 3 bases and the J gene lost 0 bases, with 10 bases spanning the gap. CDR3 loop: CASSPRGTSTDTQYF. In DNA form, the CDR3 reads TGTGCCAGCTCACCGCGGGGCACTAGCACAGATACGCAGTATTTT.

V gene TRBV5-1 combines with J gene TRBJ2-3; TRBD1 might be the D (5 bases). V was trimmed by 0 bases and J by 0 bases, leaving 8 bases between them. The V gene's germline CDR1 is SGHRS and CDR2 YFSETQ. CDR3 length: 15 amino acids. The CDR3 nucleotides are TGCGCCAGCAGCTTGGATACAGGAAGCACAGATACGCAGTATTTT. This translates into CASSLDTGSTDTQYF.

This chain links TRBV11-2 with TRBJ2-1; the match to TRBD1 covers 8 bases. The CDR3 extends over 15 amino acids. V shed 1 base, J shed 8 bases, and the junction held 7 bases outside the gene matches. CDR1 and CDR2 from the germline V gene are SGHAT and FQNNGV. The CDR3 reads CASSLGRTGYDEQFF. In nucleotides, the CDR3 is TGTGCCAGCAGCTTAGGCCGGACAGGGTATGATGAGCAGTTCTTC.

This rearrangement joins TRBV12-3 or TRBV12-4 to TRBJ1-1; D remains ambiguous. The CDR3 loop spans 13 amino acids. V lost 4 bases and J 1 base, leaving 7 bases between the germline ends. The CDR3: CASSSPWNTEAFF. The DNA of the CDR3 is TGTGCCAGCAGTTCCCCTTGGAACACTGAAGCTTTCTTT.

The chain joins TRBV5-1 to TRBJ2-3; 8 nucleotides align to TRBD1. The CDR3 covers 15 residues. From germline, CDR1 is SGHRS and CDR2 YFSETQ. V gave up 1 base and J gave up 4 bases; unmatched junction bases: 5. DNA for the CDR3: TGCGCCAGCAGCTTGACGACAGGGGCGGCAGATACGCAGTATTTT. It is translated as CASSLTTGAADTQYF.

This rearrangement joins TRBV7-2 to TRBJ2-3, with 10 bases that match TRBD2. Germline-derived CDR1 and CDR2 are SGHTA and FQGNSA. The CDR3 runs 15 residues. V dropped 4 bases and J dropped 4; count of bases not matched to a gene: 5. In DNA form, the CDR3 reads TGTGCCAGCAGCTCCTCCGGGACTAGCGCAGATACGCAGTATTTT. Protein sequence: CASSSSGTSADTQYF. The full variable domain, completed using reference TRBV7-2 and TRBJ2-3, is GAGVSQSPSNKVTEKGKDVELRCDPISGHTALYWYRQSLGQGLEFLIYFQGNSAPDKSGLPSDRFSAERTGGSVSTLTIQRTQQEDSAVYLCASSSSGTSADTQYFGPGTRLTVL.

This chain's CDR3 is CASSLDASWQETQYF. The CDR3 DNA is TGCGCCAGCAGCTTGGATGCTAGTTGGCAAGAGACCCAGTACTTC. The chain couples TRBV5-1 to TRBJ2-5, with D unresolved. V was shortened by 0 bases and J by 2 bases, with 11 bases between the two germline ends. The CDR3 contains 15 residues. Looked up from germline, CDR1 is SGHRS and CDR2 is YFSETQ.

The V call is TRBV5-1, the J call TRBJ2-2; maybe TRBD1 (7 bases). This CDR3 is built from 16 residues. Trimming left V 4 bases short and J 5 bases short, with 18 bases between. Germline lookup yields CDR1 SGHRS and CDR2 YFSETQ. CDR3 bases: TGCGCCAGCAGCCCGGGGGCAGGGGGAAAAACCGGGGAGCTGTTTTTT. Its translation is CASSPGAGGKTGELFF.

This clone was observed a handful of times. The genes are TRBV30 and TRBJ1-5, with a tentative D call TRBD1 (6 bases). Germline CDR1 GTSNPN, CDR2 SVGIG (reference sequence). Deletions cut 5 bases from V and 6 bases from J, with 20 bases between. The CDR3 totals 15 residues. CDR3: CAWSPRGGSGQPQHF. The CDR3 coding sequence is TGTGCCTGGTCACCAAGAGGGGGAAGCGGTCAGCCCCAGCATTTT.

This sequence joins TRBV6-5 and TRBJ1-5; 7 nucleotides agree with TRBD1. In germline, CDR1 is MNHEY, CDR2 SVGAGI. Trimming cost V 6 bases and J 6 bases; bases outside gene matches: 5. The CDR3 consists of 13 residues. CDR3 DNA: TGTGCCAGCAGGGAGGGGGCGGGTCAGCCCCAGCATTTT. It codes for CASREGAGQPQHF.

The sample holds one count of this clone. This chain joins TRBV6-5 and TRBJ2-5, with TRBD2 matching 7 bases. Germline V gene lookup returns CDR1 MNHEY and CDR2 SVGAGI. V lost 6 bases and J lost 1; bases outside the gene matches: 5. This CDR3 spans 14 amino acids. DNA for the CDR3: TGTGCCAGCAGGGCCCCGGGGGGCCAAGAGACCCAGTACTTC. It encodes CASRAPGGQETQYF.

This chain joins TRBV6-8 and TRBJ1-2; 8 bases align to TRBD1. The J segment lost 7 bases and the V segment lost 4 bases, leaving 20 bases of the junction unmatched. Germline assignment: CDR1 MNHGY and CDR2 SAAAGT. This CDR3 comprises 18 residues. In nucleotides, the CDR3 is TGTGCCAGCAGTTCTACCGCAGGACAGGGAAAATTATTGGGTGGCTACACCTTC. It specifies CASSSTAGQGKLLGGYTF.

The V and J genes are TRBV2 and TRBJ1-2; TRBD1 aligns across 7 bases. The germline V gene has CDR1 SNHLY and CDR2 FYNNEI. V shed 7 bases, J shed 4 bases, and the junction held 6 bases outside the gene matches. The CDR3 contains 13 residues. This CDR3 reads CASTEGALYGYTF. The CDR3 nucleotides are TGTGCCAGCACCGAGGGGGCCCTCTATGGCTACACCTTC.

CDR3 protein: CASSKGQGEYGYTF. The CDR3 nucleotides read TGTGCCAGTAGTAAGGGACAGGGAGAGTATGGCTACACCTTC. V gene TRBV19 combines with J gene TRBJ1-2, with 9 bases aligning to TRBD1. CDR1 is LNHDA and CDR2 is SQIVND in the germline V gene (reference sequence). V shed 4 bases, J shed 5 bases, and the junction held 5 bases outside the gene matches. CDR3 size: 14 residues.

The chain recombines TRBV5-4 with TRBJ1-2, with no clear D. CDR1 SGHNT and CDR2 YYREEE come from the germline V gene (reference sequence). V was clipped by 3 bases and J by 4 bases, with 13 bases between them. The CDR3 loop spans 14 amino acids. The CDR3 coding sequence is TGTGCCAGCAGCTCCGGGAATGCAGCCTATGGCTACACCTTC. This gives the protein CASSSGNAAYGYTF.

CDR3 amino acids: CASSSRGYEQYV. CDR3 sequence (DNA): TGTGCCAGCAGCTCTCGGGGCTACGAGCAGTACGTC. The chain has TRBV5-8 and TRBJ2-7, with D maybe TRBD2 (5 bases). The germline CDR1 and CDR2 sequences are SGHTS and YDEGEE. Trimming cost V 3 bases and J 3 bases, with 7 bases left between them. The CDR3 length is 12 residues.

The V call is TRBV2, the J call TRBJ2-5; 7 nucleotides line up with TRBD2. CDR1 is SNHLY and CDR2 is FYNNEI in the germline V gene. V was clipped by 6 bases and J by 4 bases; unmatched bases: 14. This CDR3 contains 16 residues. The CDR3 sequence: CASSSTRDGRRETQYF. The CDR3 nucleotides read TGTGCCAGCAGCTCGACCCGGGACGGGAGGAGAGAGACCCAGTACTTC.

CDR3 loop: CASTLAGGTDTQYF. In nucleotides, the CDR3 is TGTGCCAGCACTCTAGCGGGGGGCACAGATACGCAGTATTTT. This chain links TRBV6-5 with TRBJ2-3; 10 bases fit TRBD2. V was clipped by 7 bases and J by 1 base; unmatched bases: 2. CDR1 and CDR2 from the germline V gene are MNHEY and SVGAGI. The CDR3 extends over 14 amino acids.

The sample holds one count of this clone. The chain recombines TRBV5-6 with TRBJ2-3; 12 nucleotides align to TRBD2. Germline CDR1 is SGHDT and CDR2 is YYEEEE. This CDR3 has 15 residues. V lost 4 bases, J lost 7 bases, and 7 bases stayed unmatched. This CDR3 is CASSKRTSGANTQYF. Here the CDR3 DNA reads TGTGCCAGCAGCAAAAGGACTAGCGGGGCCAATACGCAGTATTTT.

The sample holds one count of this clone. The CDR3 spells CASSLAVSGELFF. For the CDR3, the DNA is TGTGCCAGCAGCTTAGCTGTGTCCGGGGAGCTGTTTTTT. The rearrangement uses TRBV11-2 and TRBJ2-2; the D is unclear. This CDR3 is 13 amino acids long. The germline V gene has CDR1 SGHAT and CDR2 FQNNGV. Trimming stripped 1 base from V and 6 bases from J, with 6 bases between.

CDR3 bases: TGCGCCAGCAGTCAGGGGGCCTCCTACGAGCAGTACGTC. Translating it yields CASSQGASYEQYV. V gene TRBV5-1 combines with J gene TRBJ2-7; 8 nucleotides align to TRBD1. The germline CDR1 and CDR2 sequences are SGHRS and YFSETQ. The V segment lost 5 bases and the J segment 0 bases; nucleotides outside the gene matches: 1. CDR3 length: 13 amino acids.